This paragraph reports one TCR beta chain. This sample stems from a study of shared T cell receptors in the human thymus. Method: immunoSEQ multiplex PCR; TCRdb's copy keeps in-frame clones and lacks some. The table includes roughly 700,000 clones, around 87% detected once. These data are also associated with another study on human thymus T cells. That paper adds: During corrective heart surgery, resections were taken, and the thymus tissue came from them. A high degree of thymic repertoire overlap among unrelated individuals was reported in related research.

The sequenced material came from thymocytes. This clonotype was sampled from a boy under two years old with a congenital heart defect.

Here the CDR3 reads CASSLAGLAGFYNEQFF. The CDR3 region has the DNA TGTGCCAGCAGCTTAGCGGGGCTAGCGGGATTCTACAATGAGCAGTTCTTC. V usage is TRBV7-2 and J usage is TRBJ2-1; 9 bases map to TRBD2. The CDR3 consists of 17 residues. The germline V gene encodes CDR1 SGHTA and CDR2 FQGNSA. V lost 0 bases and J lost 3; bases outside the gene matches: 6.